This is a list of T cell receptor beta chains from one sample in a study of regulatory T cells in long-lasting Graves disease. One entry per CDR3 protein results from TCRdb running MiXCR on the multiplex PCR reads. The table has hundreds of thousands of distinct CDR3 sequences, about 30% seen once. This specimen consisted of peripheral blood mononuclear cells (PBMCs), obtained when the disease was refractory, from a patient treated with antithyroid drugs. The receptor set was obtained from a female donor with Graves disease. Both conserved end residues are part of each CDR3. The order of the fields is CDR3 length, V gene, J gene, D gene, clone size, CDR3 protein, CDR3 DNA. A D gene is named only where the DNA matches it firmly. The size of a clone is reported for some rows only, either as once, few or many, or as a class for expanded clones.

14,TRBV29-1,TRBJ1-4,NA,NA,CSVEVRGAIGKLFF,TGCAGCGTTGAAGTCCGTGGGGCAATAGGAAAACTGTTTTTT
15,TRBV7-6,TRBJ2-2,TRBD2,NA,CASSFPEAGTGELFF,TGTGCCAGCAGCTTCCCTGAAGCGGGAACCGGGGAGCTGTTTTTT
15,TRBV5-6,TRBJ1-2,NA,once,CASSLETGGIYGYTF,TGTGCCAGCAGCTTGGAGACCGGCGGCATCTATGGCTACACCTTC
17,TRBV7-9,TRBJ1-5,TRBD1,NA,CASSDNGAGGLFQPQHF,TGTGCCAGCAGCGACAATGGAGCAGGGGGCCTGTTTCAGCCCCAGCATTTT
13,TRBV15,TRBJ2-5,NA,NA,CATSRAFQETQYF,TGTGCCACCAGCAGAGCGTTTCAAGAGACCCAGTACTTC
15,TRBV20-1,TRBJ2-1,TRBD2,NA,CSARTSGSAIDEQFF,TGCAGTGCTAGGACTAGCGGGAGTGCTATCGATGAGCAGTTCTTC
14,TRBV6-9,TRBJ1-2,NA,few,CASSYYGTNYGYTF,TGTGCCAGCAGTTACTACGGTACTAACTATGGCTACACCTTC
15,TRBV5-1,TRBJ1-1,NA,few,CASSLEVSMNTEAFF,TGCGCCAGCAGCTTGGAAGTATCCATGAACACTGAAGCTTTCTTT
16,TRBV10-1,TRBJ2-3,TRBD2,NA,CASSDPAGSGTDTQYF,TGCGCCAGCAGTGACCCAGCGGGAAGCGGCACAGATACGCAGTATTTT
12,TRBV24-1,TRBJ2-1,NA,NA,CATSDLTRRQFF,TGTGCCACCAGTGATTTAACCAGGAGGCAGTTCTTC
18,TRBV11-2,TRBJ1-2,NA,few,CASSHYRARGPLNYGYTF,TGTGCCAGCAGCCACTACAGGGCGCGGGGCCCACTCAACTATGGCTACACCTTC
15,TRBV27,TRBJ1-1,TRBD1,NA,CASSLTDRWNTEAFF,TGTGCCAGCAGTTTAACGGACAGGTGGAACACTGAAGCTTTCTTT
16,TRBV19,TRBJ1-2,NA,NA,CASSNIDRTANYGYTF,TGTGCCAGTAGTAATATCGACCGTACCGCTAACTATGGCTACACCTTC
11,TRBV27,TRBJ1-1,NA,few,CASFRGTEAFF,TGTGCCAGCTTCAGGGGCACTGAAGCTTTCTTT
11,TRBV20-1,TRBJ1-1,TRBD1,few,CSAGQGERAFF,TGCAGTGCTGGACAGGGGGAGAGAGCTTTCTTT
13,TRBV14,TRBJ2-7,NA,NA,CASRLRADYEQYF,TGTGCCAGCAGATTAAGGGCAGATTACGAGCAGTACTTC
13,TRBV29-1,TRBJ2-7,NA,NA,CSVATYPIDEQYF,TGCAGCGTTGCTACCTACCCGATCGACGAGCAGTACTTC
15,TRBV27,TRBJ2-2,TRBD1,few,CASRVDRGNTGELFF,TGTGCCAGCAGGGTAGACAGGGGGAACACCGGGGAGCTGTTTTTT
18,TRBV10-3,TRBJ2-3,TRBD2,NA,CAISDPLRTSGNTDTQYF,TGTGCCATCAGTGACCCACTTCGGACTAGCGGGAACACAGATACGCAGTATTTT
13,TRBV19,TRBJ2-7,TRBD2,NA,CASGLAGGIEQYF,TGTGCCAGCGGACTAGCGGGAGGGATCGAGCAGTACTTC
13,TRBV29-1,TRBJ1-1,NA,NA,CSVEDFQNTEAFF,TGCAGCGTTGAAGATTTCCAGAACACTGAAGCTTTCTTT
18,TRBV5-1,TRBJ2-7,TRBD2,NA,CASSLAPSGGATRVEQYF,TGCGCCAGCAGCTTGGCCCCATCCGGGGGGGCGACACGGGTCGAGCAGTACTTC
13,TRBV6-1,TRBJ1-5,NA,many,CASSDRLRQPQHF,TGTGCCAGCAGTGATCGCCTTCGGCAGCCCCAGCATTTT